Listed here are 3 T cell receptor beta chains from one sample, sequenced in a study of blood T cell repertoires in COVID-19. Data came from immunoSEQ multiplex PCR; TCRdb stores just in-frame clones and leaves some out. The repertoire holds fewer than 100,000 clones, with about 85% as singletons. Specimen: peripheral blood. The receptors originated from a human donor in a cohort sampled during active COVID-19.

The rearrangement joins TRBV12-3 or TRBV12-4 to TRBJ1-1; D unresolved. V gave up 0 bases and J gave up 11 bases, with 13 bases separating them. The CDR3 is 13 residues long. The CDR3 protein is CASSLATDIPAFF. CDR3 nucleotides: TGTGCCAGCAGTTTAGCAACCGACATACCTGCTTTCTTT.

The CDR3 spells CASSVSGSETQYF. The CDR3 DNA reads as TGTGCCAGCAGCGTCTCGGGGTCAGAGACCCAGTACTTC. The V gene is TRBV9, the J gene TRBJ2-5; D possibly corresponds to TRBD2 (5 bases). CDR3 length: 13 residues. The germline V gene encodes CDR1 SGDLS and CDR2 YYNGEE. Trimming removed 2 bases from V and 4 bases from J, with 9 bases in between.

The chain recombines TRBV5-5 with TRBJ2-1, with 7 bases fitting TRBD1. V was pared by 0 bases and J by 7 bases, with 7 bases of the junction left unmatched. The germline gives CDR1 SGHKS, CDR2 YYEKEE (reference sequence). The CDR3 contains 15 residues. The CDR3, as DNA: TGTGCCAGCAGCTTGGGACAGGGTTTGGGGAATGAGCAGTTCTTC. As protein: CASSLGQGLGNEQFF.